The 22 T cell receptor beta chains presented below share a single source sample, sequenced in a study of T-cell memory formation after mild COVID-19. Via MiXCR, TCRdb re-called the 5' RACE reads, giving one row per CDR3 protein. Of hundreds of thousands of distinct CDR3 sequences detected, 18% appear once; the ten largest clones hold about 22%. The sequenced sample consisted of PBMCs or a T cell subset sorted from them (not recorded which). The receptors were sampled from a young man who had mild COVID-19 (a few samples of this study predate the infection). Cell type and time point are not known.

This clonotype was picked up a small number of times. V and J are TRBV11-2 and TRBJ2-3; no clear D. The V gene lost 1 base and the J gene lost 4 bases, with 12 bases spanning the gap. This CDR3 spans 15 amino acids. Germline loops: CDR1 SGHAT, CDR2 FQNNGV. DNA for the CDR3: TGTGCCAGCAGCTTAGTGCTGGGTAGGTCAGATACGCAGTATTTT. Encoded protein: CASSLVLGRSDTQYF.

This clonotype has a single count. The V call is TRBV7-9, the J call TRBJ1-1, with unresolved D. Between the trimmed V and J ends, which lost 2 bases and 1 base, there was a span of 8 bases. The germline V gene encodes CDR1 SEHNR and CDR2 FQNEAQ (reference sequence). The length of the CDR3 is 14 residues. Here the CDR3 reads CASSLQGKNTEAFF. The CDR3 DNA follows: TGTGCCAGCAGCTTACAAGGGAAGAACACTGAAGCTTTCTTT.

This chain links TRBV14 with TRBJ2-6; D gene ambiguous. This CDR3 contains 16 residues. Germline CDR1 reads SGHDN; CDR2 reads FVKESK. V lost 4 bases to trimming and J lost 0 bases, with 10 bases between them. CDR3 amino acids: CASSPPRLSGANVLTF. CDR3 in DNA: TGTGCCAGCAGCCCCCCTCGCCTCTCTGGGGCCAACGTCCTGACTTTC.

The gene calls are TRBV3-1 and TRBJ1-1; D gene ambiguous. Trimming took 5 bases from V and 6 from J, leaving 10 bases between them. This CDR3 comprises 12 residues. Germline CDR1 is LGHDT and CDR2 is YNNKEL (reference sequence). CDR3: CASSSRRSEAFF. The DNA for the CDR3 is TGTGCCAGCAGCTCCCGCCGGTCTGAAGCTTTCTTT.

The genes are TRBV4-3 and TRBJ1-4; 8 bases are a match to TRBD1. CDR3 length equals 15 residues. V shed 0 bases, J shed 7 bases, and the junction held 4 bases outside the gene matches. Germline lookup yields CDR1 LGHNA and CDR2 YSLEER. CDR3 loop: CASSQEDRETEKLFF. The CDR3 DNA reads as TGCGCCAGCAGCCAAGAGGACAGGGAAACTGAAAAACTGTTTTTT.

V and J are TRBV4-3 and TRBJ2-1; D perhaps matches TRBD2 (5 bases). Germline values: CDR1 LGHNA, CDR2 YSLEER. The CDR3 is 14 amino acids. The V and J ends lost 4 bases and 2 bases respectively, with 9 bases between them. The CDR3: CASSPRGTYNEQFF. CDR3 nucleotide sequence: TGCGCCAGCAGCCCTCGGGGAACCTACAATGAGCAGTTCTTC.

The V and J genes are TRBV6-5 and TRBJ2-5, with TRBD1 matching over 11 bases. Unmatched junction bases numbered 4, after V lost 5 bases and J lost 5 bases. Germline CDR1 and CDR2: MNHEY and SVGAGI. CDR3 size: 14 residues. CDR3 nucleotide sequence: TGTGCCAGCAGTGAAGGACAGGGGGCGGAGACCCAGTACTTC. Translated: CASSEGQGAETQYF.

This clonotype was seen many times. The chain joins TRBV12-3 or TRBV12-4 to TRBJ2-3; perhaps TRBD2 as D (7 bases). The CDR3 covers 15 residues. Trimming removed 5 bases from V and 2 bases from J, with 14 bases in between. CDR3 sequence (DNA): TGTGCCAGCAGTACCGCGGGGGCCGACACAGATACGCAGTATTTT. Its protein is CASSTAGADTDTQYF.

V usage is TRBV11-2 and J usage is TRBJ2-7; maybe TRBD1 (6 bases). Germline CDR1 SGHAT, CDR2 FQNNGV. Trimming cost V 3 bases and J 7 bases, with 13 bases left between them. This CDR3 is built from 13 residues. Here the CDR3 reads CASSLRKGQEQYF. CDR3 bases: TGTGCCAGCAGCTTGCGGAAGGGACAAGAGCAGTACTTC. Full variable domain (remainder filled in from reference TRBV11-2 and TRBJ2-7): EAGVAQSPRYKIIEKRQSVAFWCNPISGHATLYWYQQILGQGPKLLIQFQNNGVVDDSQLPKDRFSAERLKGVDSTLKIQPAKLEDSAVYLCASSLRKGQEQYFGPGTRLTVT.

The chain couples TRBV6-2 or TRBV6-3 to TRBJ2-7; 7 bases are a match to TRBD2. The CDR3 sequence is 11 residues long. V lost 4 bases and J lost 7; bases outside the gene matches: 1. The germline V gene encodes CDR1 MNHEY and CDR2 SVGEGT. CDR3 nucleotide sequence: TGTGCCAGCAGTTTCGGGAGGGAGCAGTACGTC. Protein sequence: CASSFGREQYV.

The chain joins TRBV7-3 to TRBJ2-1; 8 bases line up with TRBD2. Germline CDR1 SGHTA, CDR2 FQGTGA. This CDR3 contains 14 residues. J gave up 9 bases and V 3 bases, and 7 bases lay outside the gene matches. This chain's CDR3 is CASSLQGTSGEQFF. In DNA, the CDR3 is TGTGCCAGCAGCTTGCAGGGGACTAGTGGTGAGCAGTTCTTC.

This clonotype has only a few counts. This rearrangement joins TRBV12-3 or TRBV12-4 to TRBJ2-3, with TRBD2 matching over 9 bases. The ends lost 11 bases at V and 4 bases at J; junction bases unmatched: 10. This CDR3 contains 14 residues. DNA of the CDR3: TGTGCCGGAGCGGGGGGCGGGCCCTCAGATACGCAGTATTTT. Protein product: CAGAGGGPSDTQYF.

V usage is TRBV6-2 or TRBV6-3 and J usage is TRBJ2-6; D unresolved. The ends were cut back, 6 bases at V and 0 bases at J, with 9 bases in the middle. Germline V gene lookup returns CDR1 MNHEY and CDR2 SVGEGT. This CDR3 region has 15 residues. The CDR3 reads CASSSQNSGANVLTF. In DNA, the CDR3 is TGTGCCAGCAGCTCACAGAACTCTGGGGCCAACGTCCTGACTTTC.

The V and J genes are TRBV5-1 and TRBJ2-2; no reliable D call. V was shortened by 0 bases and J by 2 bases, with 8 bases between the two germline ends. Germline values: CDR1 SGHRS, CDR2 YFSETQ. The CDR3 totals 15 residues. The CDR3 protein is CASSLGQDNTGELFF. The CDR3 nucleotides read TGCGCCAGCAGCTTGGGGCAGGACAACACCGGGGAGCTGTTTTTT.

Regarding this clonotype: Given a much more abundant clone one base away, this may be a read error. J is TRBJ2-7 and V is TRBV5-1, with TRBD1 identical over 8 bases. Germline assignment: CDR1 SGHRS and CDR2 YFSETQ. This CDR3 has 13 amino acids. Here the CDR3 DNA reads TGCGACAGCAGCTCGACAGGGGTCCACGAGCAGTACTTC. This translates into CDSSSTGVHEQYF.

This clonotype turned up a few times. V and J are TRBV11-2 and TRBJ2-2, with D perhaps TRBD2 (6 bases). This CDR3 has 14 amino acids. Germline CDR1 SGHAT, CDR2 FQNNGV. V dropped 5 bases and J dropped 5 bases, with 12 bases sitting between them. The CDR3 is CASSPRERTGELFF. In nucleotides, the CDR3 is TGTGCCAGCAGCCCTCGGGAGAGGACCGGGGAGCTGTTTTTT. Together with reference TRBV11-2 and TRBJ2-2, the CDR3 gives the full variable domain: EAGVAQSPRYKIIEKRQSVAFWCNPISGHATLYWYQQILGQGPKLLIQFQNNGVVDDSQLPKDRFSAERLKGVDSTLKIQPAKLEDSAVYLCASSPRERTGELFFGEGSRLTVL.

The chain combines TRBV2 with TRBJ2-4; D gene ambiguous. The germline gives CDR1 SNHLY, CDR2 FYNNEI. V lost 3 bases, J lost 16 bases, and 16 bases lay in between. The CDR3 is made up of 12 amino acids. The CDR3 DNA reads as TGTGCCAGCAGTGACTCCCTCCCCCCTGTTTACTTC. Translation: CASSDSLPPVYF.

This chain links TRBV7-2 with TRBJ2-2; the D call may be TRBD1 or TRBD2 (5 bases each). Per germline, CDR1 SGHTA and CDR2 FQGNSA. V gave up 6 bases and J gave up 9 bases, with 11 bases separating them. The CDR3 is 12 residues long. The CDR3 protein is CASSDRGRELFF. CDR3 sequence (DNA): TGTGCCAGCAGTGACAGAGGGAGGGAGCTGTTTTTT.

This clonotype was counted ten times or more. The chain employs TRBV7-2 and TRBJ1-5; D is uncertain. V was pared by 0 bases and J by 2 bases, with 2 bases between. The CDR3 covers 13 residues. CDR1 is SGHTA and CDR2 is FQGNSA in the germline V gene. The CDR3 DNA reads TGTGCCAGCAGCTTAGCGCGCAATCAGCCCCAGCATTTT. As protein: CASSLARNQPQHF.

This sequence joins TRBV4-2 and TRBJ2-3; the match to TRBD2 covers 8 bases. CDR3 length: 17 residues. With V trimmed by 0 bases and J by 2 bases, 7 bases remained unmatched. Germline values: CDR1 LGHNA, CDR2 YNFKEQ. DNA for the CDR3: TGTGCCAGCAGCCAAGAAGAGGATAGCGGGGTCACAGATACGCAGTATTTT. It encodes CASSQEEDSGVTDTQYF.

V gene TRBV20-1 combines with J gene TRBJ1-2; D is perhaps TRBD1 (6 bases). With 3 bases removed from V and 0 bases from J, the gap between germline ends came to 17 bases. Germline CDR1 reads DFQATT; CDR2 reads SNEGSKA (reference sequence). The CDR3 is 16 amino acids. CDR3 sequence reads: CSARSRDTTSNYGYTF. CDR3 nucleotide sequence: TGCAGTGCTAGGTCCCGGGACACTACTTCTAACTATGGCTACACCTTC.

This clonotype was counted between two and nine times. The CDR3 DNA follows: TGCAGTGCTAGAGATACTCACGAGCAGTACTTC. Its translation: CSARDTHEQYF. V is TRBV20-1 and J is TRBJ2-7; D unresolved. V was clipped by 0 bases and J by 5 bases, with 5 bases between them. This CDR3 is 11 amino acids long. Germline V gene lookup returns CDR1 DFQATT and CDR2 SNEGSKA (reference sequence).